These 32 T cell receptor beta chains share one sample of origin, sequenced in a study of blood T cell repertoires in COVID-19. Some clones are missing from TCRdb's copy, which holds only in-frame ones; the method was immunoSEQ multiplex PCR. The table lists about 69,000 clones, approximately 85% of them singletons. Source material: peripheral blood. All receptors derive from a human donor in a cohort sampled during active COVID-19.

The genes are TRBV5-5 and TRBJ1-4; TRBD1 matches at 9 bases. Trimming at V came to 5 bases and at J to 4 bases, leaving 3 bases not matched to a gene. CDR1 SGHKS and CDR2 YYEKEE come from the germline V gene (reference sequence). The CDR3 has 14 amino acids. The CDR3 reads CASSPGQGNEKLFF. The CDR3 nucleotides are TGTGCCAGCAGTCCGGGACAGGGTAATGAAAAACTGTTTTTT.

This chain links TRBV14 with TRBJ1-2, with D hard to call. Germline loops: CDR1 SGHDN, CDR2 FVKESK. The CDR3 covers 11 residues. V was trimmed by 0 bases and J by 10 bases, leaving 6 bases between them. CDR3 amino acids: CASSQERSYTF. Here the CDR3 DNA reads TGTGCCAGCAGCCAAGAGAGATCCTACACCTTC.

The chain combines TRBV7-9 with TRBJ1-2, with D tentatively TRBD1 (6 bases). This CDR3 has 15 amino acids. Germline lookup yields CDR1 SEHNR and CDR2 FQNEAQ (reference sequence). The V end was cut by 4 bases, the J end by 1 base, with 13 bases between. CDR3 protein: CASSSFRDNNYGYTF. CDR3 DNA: TGTGCCAGCAGCTCATTCCGGGACAATAACTATGGCTACACCTTC.

This clone showed up just once. Given the absence of the conserved phenylalanine or tryptophan at the CDR3 end, a read error is likely. No DNA is shown, since the ends of the CDR3 on it are uncertain; the CDR3 is the one TCRdb lists. The rearrangement links TRBV20-1 to TRBJ1-6. Germline CDR1 DFQATT, CDR2 SNEGSKA (reference sequence). The CDR3 spans 10 residues, counting both ends. CDR3: CSAGGAREKC.

The CDR3 sequence is CASSLVGTSGGLPTDTQYF. The CDR3 DNA is TGTGCCAGCAGCTTAGTGGGGACTAGCGGGGGGTTACCCACAGATACGCAGTATTTT. The V call is TRBV13, the J call TRBJ2-3, with TRBD2 matching 15 bases. CDR1 PRHDT and CDR2 FYEKMQ come from the germline V gene (reference sequence). CDR3 length equals 19 residues. The ends lost 1 base at V and 2 bases at J; junction bases unmatched: 7.

V gene TRBV5-1 combines with J gene TRBJ2-2, with a tentative D call TRBD1 (6 bases). The CDR3 sequence is 14 residues long. V shed 5 bases and J shed 0 bases, with 8 bases lying between them. Germline V lookup: CDR1 SGHRS, CDR2 YFSETQ. The CDR3 DNA follows: TGCGCCAGCAGAGGACAGCCGAACACCGGGGAGCTGTTTTTT. It codes for CASRGQPNTGELFF.

The genes are TRBV12-2 and TRBJ1-5; the D call TRBD1 from the table was never checked on the DNA. TRBV12-2 counts as a pseudogene. The CDR3 is made up of 18 amino acids. The CDR3 sequence: CASRLEGGSRGLGQPQHF. The CDR3 nucleotides are TGTGCAAGTCGCTTAGAAGGAGGTAGCAGGGGGTTGGGTCAGCCCCAGCATTTT.

This chain links TRBV5-1 with TRBJ2-3; D is undetermined. Trimming removed 3 bases at V and 2 bases at J, with 13 bases between. Germline loops: CDR1 SGHRS, CDR2 YFSETQ. CDR3 size: 15 residues. CDR3 residues: CASSWLFTPTDTQYF. The CDR3 nucleotides are TGCGCCAGCAGCTGGCTGTTTACCCCCACAGATACGCAGTATTTT.

The J gene is TRBJ2-3, the V gene TRBV29-1; TRBD2 matches 12 bases. Germline CDR1 and CDR2: SQVTM and ANQGSEA. The CDR3 spans 18 residues. Trimming at V came to 3 bases and at J to 1 base, leaving 11 bases not matched to a gene. The CDR3 DNA reads TGCAGCGTTGAGGCTAGCGGGGGGGCATTGGCGGGCACAGATACGCAGTATTTT. Its translation: CSVEASGGALAGTDTQYF.

The V call is TRBV5-1, the J call TRBJ2-1; TRBD1 is a possible D gene (5 bases). CDR3 length equals 15 residues. V lost 0 bases and J 5 bases, leaving 12 bases between the germline ends. Germline V gene sequence: CDR1 SGHRS, CDR2 YFSETQ. CDR3 in amino acids: CASSLGPTGNNEQFF. The DNA of the CDR3 is TGCGCCAGCAGCTTGGGGCCAACAGGTAACAATGAGCAGTTCTTC. Combining the CDR3 with reference TRBV5-1 and TRBJ2-1 gives the whole variable domain KAGVTQTPRYLIKTRGQQVTLSCSPISGHRSVSWYQQTPGQGLQFLFEYFSETQRNKGNFPGRFSGRQFSNSRSEMNVSTLELGDSALYLCASSLGPTGNNEQFFGPGTRLTVL.

This rearrangement joins TRBV11-2 to TRBJ1-3; 7 positions match TRBD1. This CDR3 region has 18 residues. Trimming at V came to 3 bases and at J to 3 bases, leaving 14 bases not matched to a gene. Germline assignment: CDR1 SGHAT and CDR2 FQNNGV. The CDR3 sequence is CASSFLTHRGVSGNTIYF. The CDR3 region has the DNA TGTGCCAGCAGCTTTCTAACACACAGGGGTGTTAGTGGAAACACCATATATTTT.

V usage is TRBV7-3 and J usage is TRBJ2-1, with 7 bases identical to TRBD2. This CDR3 has 18 residues. J lost 2 bases, V lost 3 bases, and 13 bases had no gene match. CDR1 is SGHTA, CDR2 FQGTGA, per germline. The CDR3 region has the DNA TGTGCCAGCAGCTTGCGGCCAACAGCGGGGTTTACCTACAATGAGCAGTTCTTC. This translates into CASSLRPTAGFTYNEQFF.

The chain employs TRBV5-1 and TRBJ2-2, with 9 bases matching TRBD2. The CDR3 extends over 16 amino acids. Trimming took 6 bases from V and 6 from J; bases not matched to a gene: 12. Germline values: CDR1 SGHRS, CDR2 YFSETQ. The CDR3 spells CASIPPLRGGSGELFF. The DNA for the CDR3 is TGCGCCAGCATCCCGCCGCTGCGGGGGGGGTCCGGGGAGCTGTTTTTT.

The chain has TRBV4-1 and TRBJ2-7; 7 positions agree with TRBD2. Per germline, CDR1 MGHRA and CDR2 YSYEKL. The CDR3 spans 15 residues. V shed 1 base and J 2 bases; nucleotides not matched to a gene: 5. CDR3 sequence reads: CASSQGEGSPYEQYF. In DNA form, the CDR3 reads TGCGCCAGCAGCCAAGGGGAGGGGTCGCCCTACGAGCAGTACTTC.

This clone appeared once. DNA for the CDR3: TGTGCCAGCAGTCTCCGTTACAATGAGCAGTTCTTC. Encoded protein: CASSLRYNEQFF. The chain joins TRBV28 to TRBJ2-1; D not certain. This CDR3 spans 12 amino acids. The germline V and J ends were trimmed by 5 bases and 4 bases, with 6 bases remaining between them. The germline CDR1 and CDR2 sequences are MDHEN and SYDVKM.

The V call is TRBV5-1, the J call TRBJ1-2, with 8 bases lining up with TRBD1. Per germline, CDR1 SGHRS and CDR2 YFSETQ. The CDR3 extends over 13 amino acids. V lost 3 bases to trimming and J lost 8 bases; unmatched junction nucleotides: 6. The CDR3 region is CASSSGQGWGYTF. CDR3 in DNA: TGCGCCAGCAGCTCAGGACAGGGATGGGGCTACACCTTC.

The CDR3 protein is CASLPGQGNTGELFF. The CDR3 nucleotides are TGTGCCAGTTTACCGGGACAGGGAAACACCGGGGAGCTGTTTTTT. The chain carries TRBV2 and TRBJ2-2; 9 bases are shared with TRBD1. Germline values: CDR1 SNHLY, CDR2 FYNNEI. The CDR3 covers 15 residues. The V and J ends lost 9 bases and 2 bases, in that order; junction bases with no gene match: 7.

V gene TRBV19 combines with J gene TRBJ1-1; D is unclear. The germline V gene has CDR1 LNHDA and CDR2 SQIVND (reference sequence). Trimming removed 5 bases from V and 0 bases from J, with 7 bases in between. The CDR3 has 13 residues. The CDR3, as DNA: TGTGCCAGTAGTGGGCAGATGAACACTGAAGCTTTCTTT. Translation: CASSGQMNTEAFF.

The genes are TRBV4-2 and TRBJ2-5; TRBD1 is a possible D gene (6 bases). Trimming removed 0 bases from V and 4 bases from J, with 12 bases in between. The CDR3 runs 15 residues. CDR1 and CDR2 (germline): LGHNA, YNFKEQ. CDR3 sequence (DNA): TGTGCCAGCAGCCAAGATGGACAGATCCTAGAGACCCAGTACTTC. Amino acid sequence: CASSQDGQILETQYF.

The chain recombines TRBV24-1 with TRBJ2-2; 11 bases agree with TRBD2. After removal of 3 bases from V and 1 base from J, the junction contained 12 bases not matched to a gene. The CDR3 has 20 residues. Germline V gives CDR1 KGHDR, CDR2 SFDVKD. In DNA form, the CDR3 reads TGTGCCACCAGTGATGTAGGGACCGAAACTAGCGGGGGGAACACCGGGGAGCTGTTTTTT. Its translation: CATSDVGTETSGGNTGELFF.

This chain connects TRBV20-1 to TRBJ2-5; 9 positions match TRBD2. The germline CDR1 and CDR2 sequences are DFQATT and SNEGSKA (reference sequence). The CDR3 runs 13 residues. After removal of 4 bases from V and 5 bases from J, the junction contained 5 bases not matched to a gene. Here the CDR3 reads CSAIDSGGETQYF. As DNA, the CDR3 is TGCAGTGCTATTGACAGCGGGGGGGAGACCCAGTACTTC.

This chain links TRBV15 with TRBJ1-5; D call uncertain. This CDR3 region has 15 residues. Germline V lookup: CDR1 LNHNV, CDR2 YYDKDF (reference sequence). Trimming pared 1 base from V and 1 base from J, leaving 8 bases between. The DNA for the CDR3 is TGTGCCACCAGCAGAGGCGGGAGGAGCAATCAGCCCCAGCATTTT. This encodes CATSRGGRSNQPQHF.

The rearrangement joins TRBV2 to TRBJ2-3; 11 bases fit TRBD1. The germline V gene encodes CDR1 SNHLY and CDR2 FYNNEI. The CDR3 runs to 15 residues. The V segment lost 7 bases and the J segment 5 bases; nucleotides outside the gene matches: 8. The CDR3 loop is CASTPDRGRGDTQYF. In DNA form, the CDR3 reads TGTGCCAGCACCCCGGACAGGGGGCGGGGAGATACGCAGTATTTT.

This chain links TRBV5-1 with TRBJ2-7, with D maybe TRBD2 (7 bases). The germline V gene has CDR1 SGHRS and CDR2 YFSETQ. The CDR3 totals 16 residues. V dropped 6 bases and J dropped 0 bases, with 19 bases sitting between them. The CDR3 coding sequence is TGCGCCAGCAACTGGGGGGGCAGTTCGACCTCCTACGAGCAGTACTTC. Its protein is CASNWGGSSTSYEQYF.

CDR3: CASSLRQGVGEQFF. CDR3 DNA: TGTGCCAGCAGCTTGCGACAGGGAGTCGGTGAGCAGTTCTTC. The chain has TRBV13 and TRBJ2-1; 7 nucleotides align to TRBD1. The germline gives CDR1 PRHDT, CDR2 FYEKMQ (reference sequence). This CDR3 has 14 amino acids. J was trimmed by 9 bases and V by 3 bases; bases with no gene match: 8.

The CDR3 bases are TGTGCCAGTGGGCCTGACAGCTCCTACGAGCAGTACTTC. Its translation is CASGPDSSYEQYF. The chain links TRBV6-5 to TRBJ2-7, with D maybe TRBD1 (5 bases). Germline CDR1 MNHEY, CDR2 SVGAGI. V lost 9 bases to trimming and J lost 0 bases, with 12 bases between them. This CDR3 has 13 residues.

The rearrangement joins TRBV7-3 to TRBJ1-3; D may be TRBD1 (5 bases). This CDR3 is built from 14 residues. Trimming removed 2 bases from V and 4 bases from J, with 9 bases in between. CDR1 SGHTA and CDR2 FQGTGA come from the germline V gene. CDR3 loop: CASSLGGGGNTIYF. The CDR3 region has the DNA TGTGCCAGCAGCTTAGGGGGAGGAGGAAACACCATATATTTT.

This rearrangement joins TRBV9 to TRBJ1-1; D possibly corresponds to TRBD1 (6 bases). The CDR3 is 15 residues long. Between the trimmed V and J ends, which lost 4 bases and 1 base, there was a span of 14 bases. Germline V gene lookup returns CDR1 SGDLS and CDR2 YYNGEE. CDR3 in amino acids: CASSPFFRGNTEAFF. The CDR3 DNA sequence: TGTGCCAGCAGCCCTTTCTTCAGGGGGAACACTGAAGCTTTCTTT. Based on the CDR3 plus reference TRBV9 and TRBJ1-1, the full variable domain is DSGVTQTPKHLITATGQRVTLRCSPRSGDLSVYWYQQSLDQGLQFLIQYYNGEERAKGNILERFSAQQFPDLHSELNLSSLELGDSALYFCASSPFFRGNTEAFFGQGTRLTVV.

This chain uses TRBV30 with TRBJ1-6; D possibly corresponds to TRBD1 (5 bases). Germline assignment: CDR1 GTSNPN and CDR2 SVGIG (reference sequence). V shed 3 bases and J shed 7 bases, with 13 bases lying between them. This CDR3 region has 14 residues. The CDR3 reads CAWSSGTRNSPLHF. The DNA of the CDR3 is TGTGCCTGGAGCTCCGGGACTCGCAATTCACCCCTCCACTTT.

V and J are TRBV19 and TRBJ2-2, with 11 positions matching TRBD2. CDR1 is LNHDA and CDR2 is SQIVND in the germline V gene (reference sequence). V lost 2 bases, J lost 5 bases, and 7 bases stayed unmatched. The CDR3 sequence is 17 residues long. The CDR3 DNA is TGTGCCAGTAGTATAACTAGCGGGGGAGTTCGAACCGGGGAGCTGTTTTTT. Residues: CASSITSGGVRTGELFF.

The rearrangement links TRBV11-3 to TRBJ2-2; D is possibly TRBD2 (5 bases). The CDR3 sequence is 14 residues long. Germline loops: CDR1 SGHNT, CDR2 YENEEA. V lost 8 bases and J lost 3, with 13 bases in between. CDR3 bases: TGTGCCAGCGGCTATTCGGGGTACACCGGGGAGCTGTTTTTT. Protein: CASGYSGYTGELFF.

The chain joins TRBV2 to TRBJ2-7; tentatively, D is TRBD2 (6 bases). The V gene lost 11 bases and the J gene lost 3 bases, with 14 bases spanning the gap. Per the germline V gene, CDR1 is SNHLY and CDR2 is FYNNEI. The CDR3 contains 12 residues. CDR3 bases: TGTGCCTCCAGGCAGGGAGGCTACGAGCAGTACTTC. Amino acid sequence: CASRQGGYEQYF.